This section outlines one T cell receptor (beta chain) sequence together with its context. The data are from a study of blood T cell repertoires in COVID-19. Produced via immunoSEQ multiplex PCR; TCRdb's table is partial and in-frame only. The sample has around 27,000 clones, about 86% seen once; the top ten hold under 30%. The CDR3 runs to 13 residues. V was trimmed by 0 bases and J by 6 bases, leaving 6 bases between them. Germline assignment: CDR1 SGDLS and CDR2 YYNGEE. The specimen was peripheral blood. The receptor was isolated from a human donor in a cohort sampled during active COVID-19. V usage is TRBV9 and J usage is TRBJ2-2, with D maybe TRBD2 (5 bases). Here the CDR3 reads CASSVDGAGELFF. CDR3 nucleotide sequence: TGTGCCAGCAGCGTAGACGGGGCCGGGGAGCTGTTTTTT.